The 24 T cell receptor beta chains below were found in one sample sequenced in a study of blood T cell repertoires in COVID-19. Generated by immunoSEQ multiplex PCR, the TCRdb table keeps only in-frame clones and is missing some. Of 490,000 or so clones in the sample, more than 85% are singletons; the top ten hold around 7.9%. The sample was PBMCs or T cells enriched from blood (not recorded which). The receptor source for this set is a woman aged 60 to 75 who had recovered from COVID-19.

The rearrangement uses TRBV12-5 and TRBJ2-2, with 7 positions matching TRBD2. CDR3 size: 17 residues. Trimming took 0 bases from V and 1 from J; bases not matched to a gene: 5. Germline CDR1 LGHNT, CDR2 FRNRAP. The CDR3 sequence is CASGLVVQRENTGELFF. The CDR3 region has the DNA TGTGCTAGTGGTTTGGTAGTCCAGCGGGAGAACACCGGGGAGCTGTTTTTT.

The rearrangement uses TRBV11-3 and TRBJ2-3; D call uncertain. V was shortened by 6 bases and J by 1 base, with 14 bases between the two germline ends. The CDR3 consists of 15 residues. The germline CDR1 and CDR2 sequences are SGHNT and YENEEA. CDR3 in amino acids: CASSMEYGGTDTQYF. The DNA for the CDR3 is TGTGCCAGCAGTATGGAATACGGAGGCACAGATACGCAGTATTTT.

This clone was seen a few times. V usage is TRBV4-1 and J usage is TRBJ1-1; D is perhaps TRBD1 (5 bases). Deletions cut 4 bases from V and 3 bases from J, with 15 bases between. This CDR3 has 15 residues. Germline CDR1 and CDR2: MGHRA and YSYEKL. CDR3 nucleotide sequence: TGCGCCAGCAGCCGGGACGGCGGGGCCTACACTGAAGCTTTCTTT. Protein: CASSRDGGAYTEAFF.

The chain's CDR3 is CASSQDVFSGGHTDTQYF. CDR3 DNA: TGTGCCAGCAGCCAAGATGTGTTCAGCGGGGGGCACACAGATACGCAGTATTTT. This chain links TRBV3-1 (or the pseudogene TRBV3-2) with TRBJ2-3; 9 nucleotides align to TRBD2. This CDR3 is built from 18 residues. CDR1 is LGHDT, CDR2 YNNKEL, per germline (reference sequence). Germline trimming cut 0 bases from V and 2 bases from J; bases unmatched to any gene: 9.

This rearrangement joins TRBV7-9 to TRBJ1-3; D not certain. Per the germline V gene, CDR1 is SEHNR and CDR2 is FQNEAQ (reference sequence). The CDR3 is 14 amino acids. The V end was cut by 3 bases, the J end by 0 bases, with 6 bases between. CDR3 protein: CASSFYISGNTIYF. The CDR3 DNA reads TGTGCCAGCAGCTTTTACATCTCTGGAAACACCATATATTTT. The full variable domain, completed using reference TRBV7-9 and TRBJ1-3, is DTGVSQNPRHKITKRGQNVTFRCDPISEHNRLYWYRQTLGQGPEFLTYFQNEAQLEKSRLLSDRFSAERPKGSFSTLEIQRTEQGDSAMYLCASSFYISGNTIYFGEGSWLTVV.

To note about this clone: Other nucleotide sequences in the sample specify the same CDR3. This rearrangement joins TRBV5-1 to TRBJ2-3, with D possibly being TRBD2 (5 bases). V was cut by 3 bases and J by 3 bases, with 11 bases left in between. Germline CDR1 reads SGHRS; CDR2 reads YFSETQ. The CDR3 sequence is 14 residues long. CDR3 loop: CASSSSGSTDTQYF. DNA for the CDR3: TGCGCCAGCAGCTCCTCGGGGTCGACAGATACGCAGTATTTT.

The V gene is TRBV27, the J gene TRBJ1-2; D is possibly TRBD1 (5 bases). The CDR3 consists of 14 residues. Germline CDR1 is MNHEY and CDR2 is SMNVEV (reference sequence). V lost 6 bases to trimming and J lost 7 bases, with 18 bases between them. CDR3 bases: TGTGCCAGCAGACCCTCGGGGGGGATGGGTGGCTACACCTTC. It encodes CASRPSGGMGGYTF.

The chain joins TRBV7-8 to TRBJ1-5, with D hard to call. The CDR3 spans 16 residues. V was clipped by 1 base and J by 1 base, with 11 bases between them. Per the germline V gene, CDR1 is SGHVS and CDR2 is FQNEAQ. The CDR3 DNA is TGTGCCAGCAGCTTAGTAGGAGGGTTCAGCAATCAGCCCCAGCATTTT. This gives the protein CASSLVGGFSNQPQHF.

The genes are TRBV2 and TRBJ2-5; D is ambiguous. Germline CDR1 is SNHLY and CDR2 is FYNNEI. The CDR3 consists of 13 residues. Trimming removed 7 bases at V and 5 bases at J, with 14 bases between. CDR3 amino acids: CASNPRQTETQYF. DNA of the CDR3: TGTGCCAGCAACCCCAGACAAACCGAGACCCAGTACTTC.

The V and J genes are TRBV24-1 and TRBJ2-3; no firm D call. Germline V gene sequence: CDR1 KGHDR, CDR2 SFDVKD. Trimming took off 7 bases at V and 0 bases at J, with 4 bases between the two ends. This CDR3 region has 12 residues. This CDR3 reads CATRASTDTQYF. Written as DNA, the CDR3 is TGTGCCACCAGGGCTAGCACAGATACGCAGTATTTT.

V usage is TRBV6-5 and J usage is TRBJ1-3; D remains ambiguous. The CDR3 sequence is 14 residues long. Germline values: CDR1 MNHEY, CDR2 SVGAGI. V was trimmed by 2 bases and J by 4 bases, leaving 9 bases between them. The CDR3, as DNA: TGTGCCAGCAGTTACGGGAGACTCGGAAACACCATATATTTT. This encodes CASSYGRLGNTIYF.

The chain carries TRBV7-2 and TRBJ2-2; tentative D call: TRBD1 (6 bases). This CDR3 has 15 residues. Germline lookup yields CDR1 SGHTA and CDR2 FQGNSA. Between the trimmed V and J ends, which lost 5 bases and 0 bases, there was a span of 10 bases. As DNA, the CDR3 is TGTGCCAGCAGCGCCGGACAGACGAACACCGGGGAGCTGTTTTTT. Its translation is CASSAGQTNTGELFF.

This clone came up once. The rearrangement joins TRBV14 to TRBJ2-1; 15 bases map to TRBD2. CDR1 and CDR2 (germline): SGHDN, FVKESK. The V and J ends lost 4 bases and 8 bases, in that order; junction bases with no gene match: 3. The CDR3 runs 15 residues. CDR3 DNA sequence: TGTGCCAGCAGCCGGACTAGCGGGGGGGCAGATGAGCAGTTCTTC. This gives the protein CASSRTSGGADEQFF.

This chain joins TRBV7-2 and TRBJ1-1, with TRBD1 matching over 9 bases. Germline assignment: CDR1 SGHTA and CDR2 FQGNSA. The CDR3 has 12 residues. Losses at the gene ends were 3 bases for V and 11 bases for J; bases not matched to a gene: 4. The CDR3 reads CASSLADRGAFF. The CDR3 DNA reads TGTGCCAGCAGCTTGGCCGACAGGGGGGCTTTCTTT. The whole variable domain, filled in from reference TRBV7-2 and TRBJ1-1, reads GAGVSQSPSNKVTEKGKDVELRCDPISGHTALYWYRQSLGQGLEFLIYFQGNSAPDKSGLPSDRFSAERTGGSVSTLTIQRTQQEDSAVYLCASSLADRGAFFGQGTRLTVV.

The V and J genes are TRBV7-7 and TRBJ1-2, with D maybe TRBD1 (5 bases). The CDR3 has 16 amino acids. Germline CDR1 reads SSHAT; CDR2 reads FNYEAQ (reference sequence). The CDR3 region has the DNA TGTGCTTTAAGGGCCATCTCAAGGGGTTCTAACTATGGCTACACCTTC. This codes for CALRAISRGSNYGYTF. The full variable domain, completed using reference TRBV7-7 and TRBJ1-2, is GAGVSQSPRYKVTKRGQDVTLRCDPISSHATLYWYQQALGQGPEFLTYFNYEAQPDKSGLPSDRFSAERPEGSISTLTIQRTEQRDSAMYRCALRAISRGSNYGYTFGSGTRLTVV.

The gene calls are TRBV7-2 and TRBJ2-2; the D gene is possibly TRBD1 (5 bases). V dropped 0 bases and J dropped 0 bases, with 8 bases sitting between them. Looked up from germline, CDR1 is SGHTA and CDR2 is FQGNSA. This CDR3 is 16 amino acids long. CDR3 nucleotides: TGTGCCAGCAGCTTAGCGCAGGGTGCGAACACCGGGGAGCTGTTTTTT. This encodes CASSLAQGANTGELFF. Using reference TRBV7-2 and TRBJ2-2 for the parts outside the CDR3, the full variable domain is GAGVSQSPSNKVTEKGKDVELRCDPISGHTALYWYRQSLGQGLEFLIYFQGNSAPDKSGLPSDRFSAERTGGSVSTLTIQRTQQEDSAVYLCASSLAQGANTGELFFGEGSRLTVL.

The chain recombines TRBV4-1 with TRBJ1-2; tentatively, D is TRBD1 (5 bases). In germline, CDR1 is MGHRA, CDR2 YSYEKL. The CDR3 loop spans 16 amino acids. Trimming took 1 base from V and 1 from J, leaving 13 bases between them. The CDR3: CASSQVWAGNNYGYTF. CDR3 nucleotides: TGCGCCAGCAGCCAAGTTTGGGCAGGGAATAACTATGGCTACACCTTC.

The table lists this clone with a few counts. This chain uses TRBV7-8 with TRBJ1-6; D is possibly TRBD1 (5 bases). The CDR3 spans 15 residues. The V end was cut by 3 bases, the J end by 5 bases, with 11 bases between. Per the germline V gene, CDR1 is SGHVS and CDR2 is FQNEAQ. CDR3 sequence: CASSFKGSDNSPLHF. CDR3 DNA sequence: TGTGCCAGCAGCTTCAAGGGGTCGGATAATTCACCCCTCCACTTT.

The rearrangement links TRBV11-2 to TRBJ1-6; D call uncertain. Trimming left V 5 bases short and J 7 bases short, with 9 bases between. The CDR3 covers 13 residues. The germline V gene encodes CDR1 SGHAT and CDR2 FQNNGV. The CDR3 region is CASSALGNSPLHF. The DNA for the CDR3 is TGTGCCAGCAGCGCTCTAGGAAATTCACCCCTCCACTTT.

This clone showed up many times. Other DNA sequences of this sample code for an identical CDR3. The chain is built from TRBV12-5 and TRBJ1-3, with 7 bases aligning to TRBD1. V lost 1 base, J lost 0 bases, and 0 bases stayed unmatched. The germline V gene has CDR1 LGHNT and CDR2 FRNRAP. This CDR3 has 15 residues. CDR3 sequence reads: CASGLGTGSGNTIYF. In DNA form, the CDR3 reads TGTGCTAGTGGTTTGGGGACAGGCTCTGGAAACACCATATATTTT.

V and J are TRBV19 and TRBJ1-2; 10 positions match TRBD1. Germline values: CDR1 LNHDA, CDR2 SQIVND (reference sequence). The CDR3 is made up of 13 amino acids. Trimming cost V 5 bases and J 8 bases; bases outside gene matches: 5. This CDR3 reads CASSPGTGEGYTF. CDR3 DNA: TGTGCCAGTAGTCCCGGGACAGGGGAAGGCTACACCTTC.

The chain is built from TRBV13 and TRBJ2-1; TRBD2 agrees at 9 bases. Germline V gene data show CDR1 as PRHDT and CDR2 as FYEKMQ (reference sequence). This CDR3 has 15 residues. The V gene end was trimmed by 5 bases and the J gene end by 7 bases; junction bases not matched to a gene: 9. The CDR3: CASSRQLAGNNEQFF. Here the CDR3 DNA reads TGTGCCAGCAGCCGTCAGCTAGCGGGGAATAATGAGCAGTTCTTC.

V is TRBV9 and J is TRBJ1-2; weak D call: TRBD1 (6 bases). V lost 3 bases and J 5 bases, leaving 11 bases between the germline ends. The CDR3 has 13 amino acids. Germline values: CDR1 SGDLS, CDR2 YYNGEE. The CDR3 reads CASSDAQGYGYTF. The CDR3, as DNA: TGTGCCAGCAGCGACGCCCAGGGGTATGGCTACACCTTC.

This sequence joins TRBV29-1 and TRBJ1-1; a possible D gene is TRBD1 (6 bases). The CDR3 length is 13 residues. V lost 4 bases to trimming and J lost 2 bases, with 11 bases between them. Per germline, CDR1 SQVTM and CDR2 ANQGSEA. The CDR3 DNA follows: TGCAGCGTTGCACGACAGGACAACACTGAAGCTTTCTTT. Translation: CSVARQDNTEAFF.